This T cell receptor beta chain originates from a study of Ad26.COV2.S vaccination and SARS-CoV-2 variants. For the study at large: COV1001, an Ad26.COV2.S trial, supplied this vaccine-arm donor. Findings and limits, study-wide: People who got the vaccine or the placebo had similar non-spike TCR breadth. Total T cell responses were possibly underestimated by TCR breadth and depth analyses.

The treatment denotes: about 20 received Ad26.COV2.S at low or high dose, single or two shots; roughly 5 received placebo; per-sample allocation not given. Specimens were obtained on day 63 following the first vaccine or placebo injection. Germline values: CDR1 SEHNR, CDR2 FQNEAQ (reference sequence). Trimming pared 2 bases from V and 8 bases from J, leaving 12 bases between. This CDR3 contains 13 residues. As concerns this clone: Its antigen remains unidentified.

Some clones are missing from TCRdb's copy, which holds only in-frame ones; the method was immunoSEQ multiplex PCR. The data hold around 380,000 clones, with approximately 86% observed a single time. The sequencing here drew on peripheral blood, taken in a trial of Ad26.COV2.S vaccine versus placebo. The gene calls are TRBV7-9 and TRBJ1-2; D is possibly TRBD1 (6 bases). This TCR was sampled from a person between 18 and 65 years old who received the Ad26.COV2.S COVID-19 vaccine or a placebo. CDR3 sequence (DNA): TGTGCCAGCAGCTTATCGGGGGGCGTCGGCTACACCTTC. Translating it yields CASSLSGGVGYTF.